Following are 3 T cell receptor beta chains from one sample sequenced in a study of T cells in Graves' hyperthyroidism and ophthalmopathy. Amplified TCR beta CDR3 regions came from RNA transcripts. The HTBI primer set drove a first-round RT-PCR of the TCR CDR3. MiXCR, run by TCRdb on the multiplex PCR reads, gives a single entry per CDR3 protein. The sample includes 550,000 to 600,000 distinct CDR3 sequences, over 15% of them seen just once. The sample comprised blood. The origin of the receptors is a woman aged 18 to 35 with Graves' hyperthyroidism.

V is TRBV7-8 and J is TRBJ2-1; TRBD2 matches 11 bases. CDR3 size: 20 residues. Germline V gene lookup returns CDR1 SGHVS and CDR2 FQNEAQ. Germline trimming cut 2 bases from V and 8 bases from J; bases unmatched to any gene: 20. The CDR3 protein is CASSLRFLLAGEYRRHEQFF. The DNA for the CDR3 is TGTGCCAGCAGCTTAAGGTTTTTACTAGCGGGAGAGTATCGTAGGCATGAGCAGTTCTTC.

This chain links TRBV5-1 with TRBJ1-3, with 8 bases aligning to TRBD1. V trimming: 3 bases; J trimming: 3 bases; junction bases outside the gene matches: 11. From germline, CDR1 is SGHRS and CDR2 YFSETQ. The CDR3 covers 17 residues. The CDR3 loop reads CASSYGTGDIFGNTIYF. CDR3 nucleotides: TGCGCCAGCAGCTATGGGACAGGTGATATCTTTGGAAACACCATATATTTT.

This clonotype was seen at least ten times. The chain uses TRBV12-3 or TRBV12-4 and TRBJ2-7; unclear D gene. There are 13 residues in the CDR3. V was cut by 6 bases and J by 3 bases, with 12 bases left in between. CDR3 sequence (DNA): TGTGCCAGCAGGATTGGACGTTACTACGAGCAGTACTTC. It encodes CASRIGRYYEQYF.